Following are 14 T cell receptor beta chains from one sample sequenced in a study of T cells in Graves' hyperthyroidism and ophthalmopathy. What was amplified from RNA transcripts were TCR beta CDR3 regions. During a first-round RT-PCR of the TCR CDR3, the HTBI primer set was used. MiXCR was run by TCRdb on the multiplex PCR reads, yielding one entry per CDR3 protein. Here the sample spans about 290,000 distinct CDR3 sequences, about 17% being singletons. The sequenced sample was blood. The receptors here all came from a woman aged 60-70 years with Graves' ophthalmopathy.

The V and J genes are TRBV29-1 and TRBJ2-5, with 9 bases fitting TRBD2. Unmatched junction bases numbered 4, after V lost 0 bases and J lost 2 bases. Looked up from germline, CDR1 is SQVTM and CDR2 is ANQGSEA. This CDR3 region has 15 residues. This CDR3 reads CSVEEASGEQETQYF. DNA of the CDR3: TGCAGCGTTGAAGAGGCTAGCGGGGAGCAAGAGACCCAGTACTTC.

The chain recombines TRBV19 with TRBJ2-7, with a weak D call TRBD2 (7 bases). Germline V gene data show CDR1 as LNHDA and CDR2 as SQIVND (reference sequence). Trimming cost V 4 bases and J 6 bases, with 13 bases left between them. This CDR3 contains 13 residues. For the CDR3, the DNA is TGTGCCAGTAGTACCCGGGGGGCAGTCGAGCAGTACTTC. It codes for CASSTRGAVEQYF.

The table lists this clonotype with a few counts. A much larger clone differs by one base, so this may be a read error. The conserved closing phenylalanine or tryptophan is absent in this CDR3, likely reflecting a read error. CDR3 in amino acids: CASASKTGFVYEQYL. The CDR3 coding sequence is TGTGCTAGTGCCTCAAAGACAGGGTTCGTCTACGAGCAGTACCTC. The rearrangement uses TRBV12-5 and TRBJ2-7; 7 bases fit TRBD1. The V gene end was trimmed by 7 bases and the J gene end by 3 bases; junction bases not matched to a gene: 12. The CDR3 extends over 15 amino acids. Germline CDR1 is LGHNT and CDR2 is FRNRAP.

This clonotype was seen a few times. V usage is TRBV7-9 and J usage is TRBJ1-5; D is uncertain. CDR3 length equals 13 residues. V lost 1 base, J lost 4 bases, and 5 bases lay in between. Germline V gene sequence: CDR1 SEHNR, CDR2 FQNEAQ (reference sequence). CDR3 sequence (DNA): TGTGCCAGCAGCTTAGGGACTAATCAGCCCCAGCATTTT. As protein: CASSLGTNQPQHF.

V and J are TRBV4-2 and TRBJ2-1; 13 positions match TRBD2. V lost 3 bases, J lost 2 bases, and 13 bases stayed unmatched. Germline CDR1 and CDR2: LGHNA and YNFKEQ. The CDR3 is 20 residues long. CDR3 DNA: TGTGCCAGCAGCCACGGACTAGCGGGGGACCCGACGGGGGCCTACAATGAGCAGTTCTTC. It translates to CASSHGLAGDPTGAYNEQFF.

This clonotype was counted ten times or more. The chain couples TRBV15 to TRBJ2-1; tentatively, D is TRBD2 (5 bases). With 5 bases removed from V and 5 bases from J, the gap between germline ends came to 19 bases. This CDR3 has 16 amino acids. CDR1 and CDR2 (germline): LNHNV, YYDKDF (reference sequence). The CDR3 spells CATSQSTGVGNNEQFF. The CDR3 DNA sequence: TGTGCCACCAGCCAGAGTACCGGGGTCGGGAACAATGAGCAGTTCTTC.

At least ten counts were recorded for this clonotype. J is TRBJ2-5 and V is TRBV7-2; 9 bases are shared with TRBD2. The CDR3 spans 17 residues. After removal of 1 base from V and 5 bases from J, the junction contained 11 bases not matched to a gene. Germline CDR1 SGHTA, CDR2 FQGNSA. The CDR3 spells CASSLGRRAGGGETQYF. The CDR3 nucleotides read TGTGCCAGCAGCTTAGGACGACGAGCGGGGGGAGGGGAGACCCAGTACTTC.

This clonotype was seen at least ten times. The gene calls are TRBV19 and TRBJ1-5, with D uncertain. CDR3 size: 15 residues. The V and J ends lost 1 base and 0 bases respectively, with 7 bases between them. The V gene's germline CDR1 is LNHDA and CDR2 SQIVND (reference sequence). CDR3 loop: CASSIADRSNQPQHF. For the CDR3, the DNA is TGTGCCAGTAGTATAGCGGACCGTAGCAATCAGCCCCAGCATTTT. Variable domain in full (rest from reference TRBV19 and TRBJ1-5): DGGITQSPKYLFRKEGQNVTLSCEQNLNHDAMYWYRQDPGQGLRLIYYSQIVNDFQKGDIAEGYSVSREKKESFPLTVTSAQKNPTAFYLCASSIADRSNQPQHFGDGTRLSIL.

Here the CDR3 DNA reads TGCAGTGCTGACCCCACGGGAAAGAGAAAAACTAACTATGGCTACACCTTC. As protein: CSADPTGKRKTNYGYTF. This chain links TRBV20-1 with TRBJ1-2; D is unclear. The CDR3 contains 17 residues. The germline V and J ends were trimmed by 5 bases and 0 bases, with 22 bases remaining between them. The germline V gene has CDR1 DFQATT and CDR2 SNEGSKA (reference sequence).

This clonotype was picked up many times. The chain carries TRBV6-5 and TRBJ1-1, with 7 bases lining up with TRBD1. The CDR3 is made up of 15 amino acids. Germline CDR1 MNHEY, CDR2 SVGAGI. V dropped 0 bases and J dropped 4; count of bases not matched to a gene: 5. CDR3: CASSYSLRGPTEAFF. CDR3 DNA sequence: TGTGCCAGCAGTTACTCCCTGAGGGGGCCCACTGAAGCTTTCTTT.

This clonotype was recorded a few times. This sequence joins TRBV5-1 and TRBJ2-5; D unresolved. Germline assignment: CDR1 SGHRS and CDR2 YFSETQ. Trimming stripped 0 bases from V and 1 base from J, with 10 bases between. This CDR3 has 15 residues. The CDR3 here is CASSLAGYTQETQYF. The DNA of the CDR3 is TGCGCCAGCAGCTTGGCCGGGTATACCCAAGAGACCCAGTACTTC.

The rearrangement joins TRBV6-1 to TRBJ2-5, with 9 bases lining up with TRBD1. Per the germline V gene, CDR1 is MNHNS and CDR2 is SASEGT. The CDR3 covers 13 residues. The trim removed 6 bases at V and 14 bases at J, leaving 13 bases unmatched. In DNA, the CDR3 is TGTGCCAGCAGCCCCCGGGGACAGGGCGGAAACTACTTC. This encodes CASSPRGQGGNYF.

Many counts were recorded for this clonotype. The chain recombines TRBV28 with TRBJ2-5, with D unresolved. The germline V and J ends were trimmed by 3 bases and 3 bases, with 8 bases remaining between them. Germline V gene lookup returns CDR1 MDHEN and CDR2 SYDVKM. The CDR3 spans 13 residues. As DNA, the CDR3 is TGTGCCAGCAGTTTTTATACGGAAGAGACCCAGTACTTC. It encodes CASSFYTEETQYF.

In nucleotides, the CDR3 is TGTGCCAGCAGTCAACAGGGGGCTGGAAGCAATCAGCCCCAGCATTTT. Translated, it gives CASSQQGAGSNQPQHF. The gene calls are TRBV6-2 or TRBV6-3 and TRBJ1-5, with 9 bases fitting TRBD1. J was trimmed by 1 base and V by 5 bases; bases with no gene match: 6. The CDR3 is made up of 16 amino acids. Germline CDR1 and CDR2: MNHEY and SVGEGT.